Listed below are T cell receptor beta chains from one sample, sequenced in a study of blood T cell repertoires in COVID-19. Sequencing used immunoSEQ multiplex PCR; TCRdb keeps in-frame clones, though not all of them. Here the sample spans about 250,000 clones, 70% to 90% being singletons. Sequenced: PBMCs or T cells enriched from blood (not recorded which). The receptor set was obtained from a man aged 40-49 years who had recovered from COVID-19. The CDR3 runs from the conserved cysteine through the conserved F or W. A D gene is named only where the DNA matches it firmly. Not every row has a clone size; where given, it reads once, few, many or a size class.

J gene: TRBJ1-1; V gene: TRBV11-1; clone size: few; D gene: NA; CDR3 DNA: TGTGCCAGCAGCTTAGTAACGGGATTCACTGAAGCTTTCTTT; CDR3 protein: CASSLVTGFTEAFF
J gene: TRBJ1-1; V gene: TRBV27; clone size: NA; D gene: TRBD1; CDR3 DNA: TGTGCCAGCAGTTTAGACAGGGGCACTGAAGCTTTCTTT; CDR3 protein: CASSLDRGTEAFF
J gene: TRBJ2-1; V gene: TRBV9; clone size: NA; D gene: NA; CDR3 DNA: TGTGCCAGCAGCCCGCTAACTAGCAAACATGAGCAGTTCTTC; CDR3 protein: CASSPLTSKHEQFF
J gene: TRBJ2-5; V gene: TRBV7-9; clone size: NA; D gene: NA; CDR3 DNA: TGTGCCAGCAGCGGGTGGGCAGTCCAAGAGACCCAGTACTTC; CDR3 protein: CASSGWAVQETQYF
J gene: TRBJ2-7; V gene: TRBV19; clone size: NA; D gene: TRBD1; CDR3 DNA: TGTGCCAGTAGGGGACAGGTTAGCTCCTACGAGCAGTACTTC; CDR3 protein: CASRGQVSSYEQYF
J gene: TRBJ2-3; V gene: TRBV7-9; clone size: NA; D gene: TRBD2; CDR3 DNA: TGTGCCAGCAGAGATAGCGGGAGACGTACAGATACGCAGTATTTT; CDR3 protein: CASRDSGRRTDTQYF
J gene: TRBJ1-1; V gene: TRBV6-5; clone size: NA; D gene: NA; CDR3 DNA: TGTGCCAGCAGTTATGAAGGGGTAGACACTGAAGCTTTCTTT; CDR3 protein: CASSYEGVDTEAFF
J gene: TRBJ2-2; V gene: TRBV28; clone size: NA; D gene: TRBD2; CDR3 DNA: TGTGCCAGCAGGCCCCGCGGGGGGCCGTTGGAGCTGTTTTTT; CDR3 protein: CASRPRGGPLELFF
J gene: TRBJ1-2; V gene: TRBV6-2/TRBV6-3; clone size: NA; D gene: NA; CDR3 DNA: TGTGCCAGCAGTTCCCGTATCCTCACCCCCGGCTATGGCTACACCTTC; CDR3 protein: CASSSRILTPGYGYTF
J gene: TRBJ2-7; V gene: TRBV27; clone size: NA; D gene: NA; CDR3 DNA: TGTGCCAGCAGTTTATCCACAGGTCAGGCGGACTACGAGCAGTACTTC; CDR3 protein: CASSLSTGQADYEQYF
J gene: TRBJ2-7; V gene: TRBV29-1; clone size: NA; D gene: TRBD2; CDR3 DNA: TGCAGCGTTGTCGGCGGGAGCTACGAGCAGTACTTC; CDR3 protein: CSVVGGSYEQYF
J gene: TRBJ2-7; V gene: TRBV7-6; clone size: NA; D gene: TRBD2; CDR3 DNA: TGTGCCAGCAGCTTAGAGGCTAGCGGGGTATCGGAGCAGTACTTC; CDR3 protein: CASSLEASGVSEQYF
J gene: TRBJ2-6; V gene: TRBV27; clone size: NA; D gene: NA; CDR3 DNA: TGTGCCAGCAGACGGGACTCCTGGAGCTCTGGGGCCAACGTCCTGACTTTC; CDR3 protein: CASRRDSWSSGANVLTF
J gene: TRBJ1-5; V gene: TRBV27; clone size: NA; D gene: NA; CDR3 DNA: TGTGCCAGCAGTTTATTGGCCAATCAGCCCCAGCATTTT; CDR3 protein: CASSLLANQPQHF
J gene: TRBJ2-1; V gene: TRBV6-5; clone size: NA; D gene: NA; CDR3 DNA: TGTGCCAGCAGTTTGTTAGGGAGCTCCTACAATGAGCAGTTCTTC; CDR3 protein: CASSLLGSSYNEQFF
J gene: TRBJ2-1; V gene: TRBV18; clone size: once; D gene: NA; CDR3 DNA: TGTGCCAGCTCCCGGGTCGTAATAGAGGATGAGCAGTTCTTC; CDR3 protein: CASSRVVIEDEQFF
J gene: TRBJ2-7; V gene: TRBV5-1; clone size: once; D gene: TRBD2; CDR3 DNA: TGCGCCAGCAGCTTGGGACTAGCGGGAGCCCCCTACGAGCAGTACTTC; CDR3 protein: CASSLGLAGAPYEQYF
J gene: TRBJ1-3; V gene: TRBV19; clone size: once; D gene: NA; CDR3 DNA: TGTGCCAGTAGTGTCGGGACACTCCCTGGAAACACCATATATTTT; CDR3 protein: CASSVGTLPGNTIYF
J gene: TRBJ2-7; V gene: TRBV7-9; clone size: NA; D gene: TRBD2; CDR3 DNA: TGTGCCAGCAGCTTCCTCGGACTAGCGGGGGACTACGAGCAGTACTTC; CDR3 protein: CASSFLGLAGDYEQYF
J gene: TRBJ1-2; V gene: TRBV10-1; clone size: NA; D gene: TRBD1; CDR3 DNA: TGCGCCAGCAGTGATTCGGACAGGGGGTTCCCTAACTATGGCTACACCTTC; CDR3 protein: CASSDSDRGFPNYGYTF
J gene: TRBJ2-7; V gene: TRBV9; clone size: NA; D gene: NA; CDR3 DNA: TGTGCCAGCAGCCCCCGGGTAGCGACCTACGAGCAGTACTTC; CDR3 protein: CASSPRVATYEQYF
J gene: TRBJ1-6; V gene: TRBV5-5; clone size: NA; D gene: TRBD1; CDR3 DNA: TGTGCCAGCAGCTTGACGGCGGCAGGGGGCGGGGAATCACCCCTCCACTTT; CDR3 protein: CASSLTAAGGGESPLHF
J gene: TRBJ2-5; V gene: TRBV6-1; clone size: NA; D gene: TRBD2; CDR3 DNA: TGTGCCAGCAGTCAAGCGGGAGGGCCGGGAGAGACCCAGTACTTC; CDR3 protein: CASSQAGGPGETQYF
J gene: TRBJ1-4; V gene: TRBV7-9; clone size: NA; D gene: NA; CDR3 DNA: TGTGCCAGCAGACCAGAGGGCCGTACCGAAAAACTGTTTTTT; CDR3 protein: CASRPEGRTEKLFF
J gene: TRBJ2-2; V gene: TRBV5-1; clone size: NA; D gene: NA; CDR3 DNA: TGCGCCAGCAGCTCCGGACCCTCAGGGGATTGGGGAAACACCGGGGAGCTGTTTTTT; CDR3 protein: CASSSGPSGDWGNTGELFF
J gene: TRBJ2-1; V gene: TRBV5-1; clone size: once; D gene: NA; CDR3 DNA: TGCGCCAGCAGTTGGAGGGACTATGAGCAGTTCTTC; CDR3 protein: CASSWRDYEQFF
J gene: TRBJ1-4; V gene: TRBV14; clone size: once; D gene: NA; CDR3 DNA: TGTGCCAGCAGCCAAGTGGCATCGGAGAATGAAAAACTGTTTTTT; CDR3 protein: CASSQVASENEKLFF
J gene: TRBJ1-2; V gene: TRBV3-1/TRBV3-2; clone size: few; D gene: NA; CDR3 DNA: TGTGCCAGCAGCCAAGACACAAACTATGGCTACACCTTC; CDR3 protein: CASSQDTNYGYTF
J gene: TRBJ2-7; V gene: TRBV4-2; clone size: NA; D gene: NA; CDR3 DNA: TGTGCCAGCAGCCGGGGCGTCGCGGATTACGAGCAGTACTTC; CDR3 protein: CASSRGVADYEQYF
J gene: TRBJ2-7; V gene: TRBV28; clone size: NA; D gene: TRBD2; CDR3 DNA: TGTGCCAGCACGGATGGACTAGCGGGAGGGCCAATCGAGCAGTACTTC; CDR3 protein: CASTDGLAGGPIEQYF
J gene: TRBJ1-5; V gene: TRBV19; clone size: NA; D gene: NA; CDR3 DNA: TGTGCCAGTAACTCCGGGAGTGATTACAATCAGCCCCAGCATTTT; CDR3 protein: CASNSGSDYNQPQHF
J gene: TRBJ2-3; V gene: TRBV7-9; clone size: NA; D gene: NA; CDR3 DNA: TGTGCCAGCAGCTCGTCTTCTTCTTTGGGAGCGGCCACAGATACGCAGTATTTT; CDR3 protein: CASSSSSSLGAATDTQYF
J gene: TRBJ1-2; V gene: TRBV28; clone size: NA; D gene: NA; CDR3 DNA: TGTGCCAGCAGTTTATGGGCGGGTGGCTACACCTTC; CDR3 protein: CASSLWAGGYTF
J gene: TRBJ1-4; V gene: TRBV18; clone size: NA; D gene: NA; CDR3 DNA: TGTGCCAGCTCACCACGAGGGGGAACTAATGAAAAACTGTTTTTT; CDR3 protein: CASSPRGGTNEKLFF
J gene: TRBJ1-5; V gene: TRBV6-4; clone size: NA; D gene: NA; CDR3 DNA: TGTGCCAGCAGTGACGGTAACTCGGGGGATCAGCCCCAGCATTTT; CDR3 protein: CASSDGNSGDQPQHF
J gene: TRBJ2-1; V gene: TRBV3-1/TRBV3-2; clone size: NA; D gene: NA; CDR3 DNA: TGTGCCAGCAGCCAAGAAGCCCTCTACAATGAGCAGTTCTTC; CDR3 protein: CASSQEALYNEQFF
J gene: TRBJ1-5; V gene: TRBV4-3; clone size: NA; D gene: NA; CDR3 DNA: TGCGCCAGCAGCCAAGATCTGTTCGCGAATCAGCCCCAGCATTTT; CDR3 protein: CASSQDLFANQPQHF
J gene: TRBJ2-7; V gene: TRBV5-4; clone size: few; D gene: NA; CDR3 DNA: TGTGCCAGCAGGTACACAGGGTTCTACGAGCAGTACTTC; CDR3 protein: CASRYTGFYEQYF
J gene: TRBJ2-1; V gene: TRBV21-1; clone size: NA; D gene: NA; CDR3 DNA: TGTGCCAGCAGCAAAGTAGGAGGCAGGAACTACAATGAGCAGTTCTTC; CDR3 protein: CASSKVGGRNYNEQFF
J gene: TRBJ1-2; V gene: TRBV10-3; clone size: NA; D gene: NA; CDR3 DNA: TGTGCCATCAGTGAGGGGGAGGCCTACACCTTC; CDR3 protein: CAISEGEAYTF
J gene: TRBJ1-5; V gene: TRBV18; clone size: NA; D gene: NA; CDR3 DNA: TGTGCCAGCTCACCAACGACAGTAAGCAATCAGCCCCAGCATTTT; CDR3 protein: CASSPTTVSNQPQHF
J gene: TRBJ2-1; V gene: TRBV28; clone size: NA; D gene: NA; CDR3 DNA: TGTGCCAGCAGTTTCCTAGCGATCTACAATGAGCAGTTCTTC; CDR3 protein: CASSFLAIYNEQFF
J gene: TRBJ2-5; V gene: TRBV29-1; clone size: once; D gene: NA; CDR3 DNA: TGCAGCGTTGAAGATCGTACAGGGTGGAAGGAGACCCAGTACTTC; CDR3 protein: CSVEDRTGWKETQYF
J gene: TRBJ2-5; V gene: TRBV4-1; clone size: NA; D gene: NA; CDR3 DNA: TGCGCCAGCAGCCAAGTTCGGGAGACCCAGTACTTC; CDR3 protein: CASSQVRETQYF
J gene: TRBJ1-2; V gene: TRBV3-1/TRBV3-2; clone size: NA; D gene: NA; CDR3 DNA: TGTGCCAGCAGCCCCCGACACCTCTATGGCTACACCTTC; CDR3 protein: CASSPRHLYGYTF
J gene: TRBJ2-1; V gene: TRBV11-2; clone size: NA; D gene: NA; CDR3 DNA: TGTGCCAGCAGTTCCAACAGGGCAGAGCAGTTCTTC; CDR3 protein: CASSSNRAEQFF
J gene: TRBJ2-7; V gene: TRBV27; clone size: NA; D gene: NA; CDR3 DNA: TGTGCCAGCAGCTATTGGGGGCGCGGCCACTACGAGCAGTACTTC; CDR3 protein: CASSYWGRGHYEQYF
J gene: TRBJ1-3; V gene: TRBV7-8; clone size: NA; D gene: NA; CDR3 DNA: TGTGCCAGCAGCCCAAGATTAAGACACGAATCAACTGGAAACACCATATATTTT; CDR3 protein: CASSPRLRHESTGNTIYF
J gene: TRBJ2-1; V gene: TRBV5-1; clone size: once; D gene: NA; CDR3 DNA: TGCGCCAGCAGCTTGGAGGGAGGACTACCTCCCGAGCAGTTCTTC; CDR3 protein: CASSLEGGLPPEQFF
J gene: TRBJ2-7; V gene: TRBV2; clone size: NA; D gene: NA; CDR3 DNA: TGTGCCAGCAGTGAAGGCGGGGTACCCTACGAGCAGTACTTC; CDR3 protein: CASSEGGVPYEQYF